Listed here are 24 T cell receptor beta chains from one sample, sequenced in a study of identifying expanded T cells in peripheral blood. Here immunoSEQ multiplex PCR was the method, and the copy in TCRdb shows in-frame clones only, minus some. The sample lists about 78,000 clones, just under 85% occurring once. The specimen was blood. The receptors here all came from a person aged 18 to 75 in good health.

V usage is TRBV7-2 and J usage is TRBJ2-3; D perhaps matches TRBD2 (7 bases). Germline V lookup: CDR1 SGHTA, CDR2 FQGNSA. Trimming pared 3 bases from V and 2 bases from J, leaving 12 bases between. The CDR3 is made up of 15 amino acids. CDR3: CASSLGGRDTDTQYF. The CDR3 bases are TGTGCCAGCAGCTTGGGGGGGCGGGACACAGATACGCAGTATTTT.

This clone was detected once. The V and J genes are TRBV18 and TRBJ1-3, with TRBD1 matching over 8 bases. The CDR3 is 16 residues long. Germline assignment: CDR1 KGHSH and CDR2 LQKENI. V lost 0 bases to trimming and J lost 1 base; unmatched junction nucleotides: 2. The CDR3 DNA sequence: TGTGCCAGCTCACCACCTCAGGGGGCTTCTGGAAACACCATATATTTT. Protein: CASSPPQGASGNTIYF. Drawing the rest from reference TRBV18 and TRBJ1-3, the complete variable domain is NAGVMQNPRHLVRRRGQEARLRCSPMKGHSHVYWYRQLPEEGLKFMVYLQKENIIDESGMPKERFSAEFPKEGPSILRIQQVVRGDSAAYFCASSPPQGASGNTIYFGEGSWLTVV.

The gene calls are TRBV9 and TRBJ1-2; 9 positions agree with TRBD1. From germline, CDR1 is SGDLS and CDR2 YYNGEE. With 0 bases clipped from V and 4 bases from J, the junction kept 7 bases outside the gene matches. The CDR3 extends over 16 amino acids. CDR3 in amino acids: CASSVGVQGASYGYTF. The CDR3 region has the DNA TGTGCCAGCAGCGTAGGGGTACAGGGGGCCAGCTATGGCTACACCTTC.

V gene TRBV4-2 combines with J gene TRBJ1-6; TRBD1 aligns across 8 bases. V gave up 0 bases and J gave up 5 bases; unmatched junction bases: 3. This CDR3 region has 16 residues. From germline, CDR1 is LGHNA and CDR2 YNFKEQ. CDR3 sequence (DNA): TGTGCCAGCAGCCAAGATAGGGACAGGAATAATTCACCCCTCCACTTT. This translates into CASSQDRDRNNSPLHF.

For this clone: The identical CDR3 is also encoded by other nucleotide sequences in the sample. CDR3 protein: CAWSMGTGGTDTQYF. The CDR3 DNA reads as TGTGCCTGGAGCATGGGGACAGGGGGGACAGATACGCAGTATTTT. The V call is TRBV30, the J call TRBJ2-3; the match to TRBD1 covers 11 bases. CDR1 is GTSNPN, CDR2 SVGIG, per germline (reference sequence). The CDR3 has 15 amino acids. Losses at the gene ends were 3 bases for V and 3 bases for J; bases not matched to a gene: 5.

V and J are TRBV10-3 and TRBJ2-5; TRBD1 might be the D (6 bases). The CDR3 contains 15 residues. Deletions cut 2 bases from V and 2 bases from J, with 12 bases between. Germline loops: CDR1 ENHRY, CDR2 SYGVKD. As DNA, the CDR3 is TGTGCCATCAGTGAGGGACAGTTGGGACAAGAGACCCAGTACTTC. Its protein product is CAISEGQLGQETQYF.

This chain uses TRBV4-2 with TRBJ2-2; D perhaps matches TRBD2 (6 bases). The V end lost 1 base, the J end lost 4 bases, and 10 bases lay between the germline ends. The germline V gene has CDR1 LGHNA and CDR2 YNFKEQ. This CDR3 is 15 amino acids long. DNA of the CDR3: TGTGCCAGCAGCCAAGTCCTAGCGACCACCGGGGAGCTGTTTTTT. Protein sequence: CASSQVLATTGELFF.

The sample holds one count of this clone. The rearrangement links TRBV9 to TRBJ2-5; 8 bases map to TRBD2. CDR3 length: 16 residues. Germline values: CDR1 SGDLS, CDR2 YYNGEE. Losses at the gene ends were 7 bases for V and 2 bases for J; bases not matched to a gene: 13. CDR3 nucleotides: TGTGCCAGCTCCCCTCGAGGTAGCGGGGCACAAGAGACCCAGTACTTC. The encoded protein is CASSPRGSGAQETQYF.

The J gene is TRBJ2-1, the V gene TRBV5-3; TRBD2 matches 10 bases. TRBV5-3 is given ORF status, its function remaining uncertain. V was clipped by 3 bases and J by 7 bases; unmatched bases: 22. The CDR3 spans 20 residues. The CDR3 sequence is CARSSPPTSGPPELQNEQFF. The CDR3, as DNA: TGTGCCAGAAGCTCCCCTCCGACTAGCGGGCCCCCCGAACTACAGAATGAGCAGTTCTTC.

The gene calls are TRBV29-1 and TRBJ2-1, with a weak D call TRBD2 (5 bases). With 5 bases removed from V and 7 bases from J, the gap between germline ends came to 30 bases. The CDR3 loop spans 18 amino acids. Germline values: CDR1 SQVTM, CDR2 ANQGSEA. Here the CDR3 reads CSVSSSGYGLYSPNEQFF. CDR3 nucleotides: TGCAGCGTTTCATCGTCGGGGTATGGGCTTTACAGCCCTAATGAGCAGTTCTTC.

The chain recombines TRBV6-4 with TRBJ2-2; D not resolved. Germline V gene sequence: CDR1 MRHNA, CDR2 SNTAGT. V was shortened by 3 bases and J by 2 bases, with 4 bases between the two germline ends. The CDR3 is 13 amino acids. CDR3 nucleotides: TGTGCCAGCAGTGAGGGTAACACCGGGGAGCTGTTTTTT. Translated, it gives CASSEGNTGELFF.

The rearrangement joins TRBV7-9 to TRBJ2-1; 7 bases map to TRBD1. The CDR3 has 14 amino acids. J gave up 8 bases and V 6 bases, and 10 bases lay outside the gene matches. Germline-derived CDR1 and CDR2 are SEHNR and FQNEAQ (reference sequence). The CDR3 loop reads CASSRAQGSHEQFF. CDR3 nucleotide sequence: TGTGCCAGCAGTAGGGCACAGGGGTCCCATGAGCAGTTCTTC.

J is TRBJ2-5 and V is TRBV10-3; the D gene is possibly TRBD1 (5 bases). V was clipped by 1 base and J by 5 bases, with 5 bases between them. Per the germline V gene, CDR1 is ENHRY and CDR2 is SYGVKD. The CDR3 is 12 amino acids. This chain's CDR3 is CAISEYRETQYF. CDR3 in DNA: TGTGCCATCAGTGAGTACAGGGAGACCCAGTACTTC.

This sequence joins TRBV28 and TRBJ2-2, with D perhaps TRBD2 (5 bases). Germline assignment: CDR1 MDHEN and CDR2 SYDVKM. The CDR3 has 19 amino acids. Trimming took off 1 base at V and 3 bases at J, with 21 bases between the two ends. The CDR3 nucleotides are TGTGCCAGCAGTTTATACGGTGCCCCGACTATTGAACACACCGGGGAGCTGTTTTTT. This gives the protein CASSLYGAPTIEHTGELFF.

This chain connects TRBV5-6 to TRBJ2-5; 11 bases align to TRBD1. Trimming cost V 5 bases and J 4 bases; bases outside gene matches: 1. This CDR3 has 13 residues. Looked up from germline, CDR1 is SGHDT and CDR2 is YYEEEE. The CDR3 DNA reads TGTGCCAGCAGGGACAGGGGGCGAGAGACCCAGTACTTC. This codes for CASRDRGRETQYF.

V and J are TRBV9 and TRBJ2-7; perhaps TRBD1 as D (5 bases). Germline V gene sequence: CDR1 SGDLS, CDR2 YYNGEE. The CDR3 has 14 amino acids. V shed 4 bases and J shed 3 bases, with 14 bases lying between them. The CDR3 DNA reads as TGTGCCAGCAGCCCAGGGCAGGAAATCTACGAGCAGTACTTC. Amino acids: CASSPGQEIYEQYF.

V is TRBV29-1 and J is TRBJ2-5; 9 nucleotides align to TRBD2. Looked up from germline, CDR1 is SQVTM and CDR2 is ANQGSEA. The CDR3 totals 14 residues. Unmatched junction bases numbered 6, after V lost 3 bases and J lost 4 bases. In DNA form, the CDR3 reads TGCAGCGTTGATGGGCTAGCGGGAACAGAGACCCAGTACTTC. Translating it yields CSVDGLAGTETQYF.

CDR3 protein: CASSGEGQGISYEQYF. As DNA, the CDR3 is TGTGCCAGCAGCGGAGAGGGACAGGGGATTTCCTACGAGCAGTACTTC. The V gene is TRBV7-2, the J gene TRBJ2-7, with TRBD1 matching 10 bases. The J segment lost 1 base and the V segment lost 5 bases, leaving 8 bases of the junction unmatched. The CDR3 has 16 residues. The germline CDR1 and CDR2 sequences are SGHTA and FQGNSA.

The V call is TRBV11-2, the J call TRBJ2-7; D may correspond to TRBD1 or TRBD2 (5 bases each). CDR3 size: 15 residues. Germline V gene sequence: CDR1 SGHAT, CDR2 FQNNGV. Trimming pared 2 bases from V and 0 bases from J, leaving 11 bases between. DNA of the CDR3: TGTGCCAGCAGCTTAACCGGGGACGGCTCCTACGAGCAGTACTTC. It is translated as CASSLTGDGSYEQYF.

This chain connects TRBV7-9 to TRBJ2-1; 14 positions match TRBD2. CDR1 is SEHNR, CDR2 FQNEAQ, per germline (reference sequence). The trim removed 3 bases at V and 5 bases at J, leaving 0 bases unmatched. The CDR3 consists of 15 residues. The CDR3 nucleotides are TGTGCCAGCAGCTTGGGACTAGCGGGGGACAATGAGCAGTTCTTC. Its translation is CASSLGLAGDNEQFF.

The gene calls are TRBV18 and TRBJ1-3, with no clear D. Germline CDR1 KGHSH, CDR2 LQKENI. V dropped 4 bases and J dropped 4 bases, with 8 bases sitting between them. The length of the CDR3 is 13 residues. CDR3 nucleotide sequence: TGTGCCAGCTCACTTGACGCCGGAAACACCATATATTTT. As protein: CASSLDAGNTIYF.

The J gene is TRBJ2-5, the V gene TRBV7-2, with a tentative D call TRBD2 (5 bases). Germline CDR1 is SGHTA and CDR2 is FQGNSA. The CDR3 is 14 residues long. Trimming left V 2 bases short and J 5 bases short, with 12 bases between. DNA for the CDR3: TGTGCCAGCAGCTTAACCCGTCCGGGGGAGACCCAGTACTTC. As protein: CASSLTRPGETQYF.

Only one count was recorded for this clone. The chain couples TRBV11-2 to TRBJ2-3; either TRBD1 or TRBD2 may fit D (5 bases each). The germline gives CDR1 SGHAT, CDR2 FQNNGV. V was shortened by 5 bases and J by 5 bases, with 17 bases between the two germline ends. The CDR3 sequence is 15 residues long. The CDR3 loop reads CASSPDGAAGDTQYF. The CDR3 DNA sequence: TGTGCCAGCAGCCCCGACGGGGCCGCGGGAGATACGCAGTATTTT.

V usage is TRBV6-1 and J usage is TRBJ2-3; 12 positions match TRBD2. The CDR3 spans 15 residues. Germline values: CDR1 MNHNS, CDR2 SASEGT. The ends lost 5 bases at V and 5 bases at J; junction bases unmatched: 5. CDR3 protein: CASSRPGLAGDTQYF. The DNA of the CDR3 is TGTGCCAGCAGTCGACCGGGACTAGCGGGAGATACGCAGTATTTT.